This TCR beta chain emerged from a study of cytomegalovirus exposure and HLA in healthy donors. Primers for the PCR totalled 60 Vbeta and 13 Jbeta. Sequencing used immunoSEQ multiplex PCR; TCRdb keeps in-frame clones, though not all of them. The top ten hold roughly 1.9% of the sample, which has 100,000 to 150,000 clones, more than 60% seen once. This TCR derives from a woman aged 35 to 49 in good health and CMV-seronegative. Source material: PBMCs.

The CDR3 nucleotides read TGTGCCAGCAGCCAAGGAATCCACAGGGCCCAGAACACCGGGGAGCTGTTTTTT. As protein: CASSQGIHRAQNTGELFF. The V gene is TRBV14, the J gene TRBJ2-2, with a possible D match to TRBD1 (6 bases). CDR1 and CDR2 (germline): SGHDN, FVKESK. Trimming cost V 1 base and J 1 base, with 16 bases left between them. This CDR3 region has 18 residues.